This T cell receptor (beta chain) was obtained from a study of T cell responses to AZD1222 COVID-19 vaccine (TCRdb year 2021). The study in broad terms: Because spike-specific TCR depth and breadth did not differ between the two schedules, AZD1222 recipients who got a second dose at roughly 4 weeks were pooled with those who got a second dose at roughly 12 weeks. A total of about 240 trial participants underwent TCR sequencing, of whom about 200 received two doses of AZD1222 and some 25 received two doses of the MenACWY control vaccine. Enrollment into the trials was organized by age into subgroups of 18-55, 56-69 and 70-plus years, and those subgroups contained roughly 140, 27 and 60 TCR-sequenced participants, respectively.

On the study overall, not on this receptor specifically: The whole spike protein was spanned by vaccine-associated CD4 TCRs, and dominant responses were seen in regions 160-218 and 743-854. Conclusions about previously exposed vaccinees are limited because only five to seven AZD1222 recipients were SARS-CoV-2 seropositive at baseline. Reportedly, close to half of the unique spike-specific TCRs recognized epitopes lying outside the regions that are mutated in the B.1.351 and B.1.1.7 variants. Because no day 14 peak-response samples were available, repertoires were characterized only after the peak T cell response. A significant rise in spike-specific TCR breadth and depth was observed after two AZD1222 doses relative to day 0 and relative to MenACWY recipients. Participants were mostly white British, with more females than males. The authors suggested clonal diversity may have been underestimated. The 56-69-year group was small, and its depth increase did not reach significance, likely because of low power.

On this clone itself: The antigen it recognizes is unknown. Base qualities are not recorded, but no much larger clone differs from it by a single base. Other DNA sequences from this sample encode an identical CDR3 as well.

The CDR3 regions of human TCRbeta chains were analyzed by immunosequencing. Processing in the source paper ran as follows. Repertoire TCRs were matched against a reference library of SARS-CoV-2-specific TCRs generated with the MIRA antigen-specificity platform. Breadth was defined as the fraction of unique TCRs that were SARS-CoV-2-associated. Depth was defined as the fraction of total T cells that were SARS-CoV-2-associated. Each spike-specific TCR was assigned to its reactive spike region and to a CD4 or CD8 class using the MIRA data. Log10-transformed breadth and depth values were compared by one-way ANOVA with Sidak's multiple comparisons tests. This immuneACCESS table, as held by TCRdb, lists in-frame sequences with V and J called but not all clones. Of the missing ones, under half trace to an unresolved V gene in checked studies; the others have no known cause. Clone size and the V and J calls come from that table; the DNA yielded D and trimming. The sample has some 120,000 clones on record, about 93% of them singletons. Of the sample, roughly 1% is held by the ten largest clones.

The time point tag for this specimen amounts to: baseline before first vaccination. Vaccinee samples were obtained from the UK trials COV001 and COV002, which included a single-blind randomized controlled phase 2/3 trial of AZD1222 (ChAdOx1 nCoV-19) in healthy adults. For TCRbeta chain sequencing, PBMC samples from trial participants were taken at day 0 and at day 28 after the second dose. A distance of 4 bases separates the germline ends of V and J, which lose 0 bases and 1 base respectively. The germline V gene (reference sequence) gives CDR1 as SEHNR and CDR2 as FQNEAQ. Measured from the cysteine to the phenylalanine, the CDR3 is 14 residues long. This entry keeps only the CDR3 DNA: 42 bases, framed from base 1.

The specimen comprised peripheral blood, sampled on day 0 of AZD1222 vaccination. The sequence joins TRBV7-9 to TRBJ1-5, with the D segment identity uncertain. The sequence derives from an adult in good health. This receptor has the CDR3 CASSLAGSNQPQHF. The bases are TGTGCCAGCAGCTTAGCCGGGAGCAATCAGCCCCAGCATTTT.